Listed below are T cell receptor beta chains from one sample, sequenced in a study of vaccination and CD4 T cells after COVID-19. TCRdb re-called the PCR reads with MiXCR, one entry per CDR3 protein. The data contain over 9,000 distinct CDR3 sequences, roughly 45% of them singletons. No antigen has been identified for these receptors. Source material: CD4+ T cells from blood, cultured in vitro. The source of these receptors is a human donor who had recovered from COVID-19. Both conserved end residues are part of each CDR3. The D gene is left open where the match is weak. Where a row states a size, it is once, few, many or the class of an expanded clone; other rows omit it.

D: -; J: TRBJ2-3; size: -; V: TRBV20-1; CDR3: CSPHGRRGVDTQYF; DNA: TGCAGTCCGCACGGTCGAAGGGGGGTGGATACGCAGTATTTT
D: -; J: TRBJ2-1; size: -; V: TRBV5-4; CDR3: CASSLEGGATYNEQFF; DNA: TGTGCCAGCAGCTTGGAGGGGGGGGCCACCTACAATGAGCAGTTCTTC
D: -; J: TRBJ1-5; size: -; V: TRBV7-2; CDR3: CASSLGGNSNQPQHF; DNA: TGTGCCAGCAGCTTAGGAGGAAATAGCAATCAGCCCCAGCATTTT
D: -; J: TRBJ1-2; size: few; V: TRBV2; CDR3: CASSDGASNNYGYTF; DNA: TGTGCCAGCAGTGATGGGGCATCCAACAACTATGGCTACACCTTC
D: TRBD2; J: TRBJ2-1; size: few; V: TRBV6-1; CDR3: CASSPGTSGGTYNEQFF; DNA: TGTGCCAGCAGCCCCGGGACTAGCGGGGGAACCTACAATGAGCAGTTCTTC
D: -; J: TRBJ1-6; size: -; V: TRBV20-1; CDR3: CSARVGMRGSPLHF; DNA: TGCAGTGCTAGAGTAGGAATGAGGGGATCACCCCTCCACTTT
D: -; J: TRBJ1-1; size: -; V: TRBV2; CDR3: CASSGRPGRGAFF; DNA: TGTGCCAGCAGTGGACGACCGGGGAGGGGAGCTTTCTTT
D: -; J: TRBJ2-7; size: -; V: TRBV5-1; CDR3: CASSVRDRQDEQYF; DNA: TGCGCCAGCAGCGTAAGAGACAGGCAGGACGAGCAGTACTTC
D: -; J: TRBJ2-7; size: -; V: TRBV7-2; CDR3: CASSRDGYEQYF; DNA: TGTGCCAGCAGCAGGGACGGCTACGAGCAGTACTTC
D: TRBD1; J: TRBJ2-7; size: -; V: TRBV6-1; CDR3: CASIPGGSSSYEQYF; DNA: TGTGCCAGCATTCCAGGGGGCTCCAGCTCCTACGAGCAGTACTTC
D: TRBD1; J: TRBJ1-6; size: -; V: TRBV19; CDR3: CASSTWSGGSNSPLHF; DNA: TGTGCCAGTAGTACTTGGTCAGGGGGAAGTAATTCACCCCTCCACTTT
D: -; J: TRBJ1-2; size: -; V: TRBV19; CDR3: CASALEWFRGYTF; DNA: TGTGCCAGCGCTCTGGAGTGGTTTCGGGGCTACACCTTC
D: TRBD1; J: TRBJ1-1; size: few; V: TRBV7-2; CDR3: CASSLDRFTEAFF; DNA: TGTGCCAGCAGCCTGGACAGGTTTACTGAAGCTTTCTTT
D: -; J: TRBJ1-1; size: -; V: TRBV18; CDR3: CASSPVRLWGTEAFF; DNA: TGTGCCAGCTCACCTGTAAGGCTGTGGGGCACTGAAGCTTTCTTT
D: -; J: TRBJ2-3; size: -; V: TRBV11-3; CDR3: CASSGGDKASSTDTQYF; DNA: TGTGCCAGCAGCGGGGGGGACAAAGCCTCTAGCACAGATACGCAGTATTTT
D: TRBD2; J: TRBJ2-5; size: -; V: TRBV12-3/TRBV12-4; CDR3: CASSFGGAEETQYF; DNA: TGTGCCAGCAGTTTCGGGGGGGCAGAAGAGACCCAGTACTTC
D: -; J: TRBJ1-5; size: few; V: TRBV30; CDR3: CAWTSEGVGWPQHF; DNA: TGTGCCTGGACCAGTGAGGGGGTGGGATGGCCCCAGCATTTT
D: -; J: TRBJ1-2; size: -; V: TRBV5-6; CDR3: CASSFGGSTLVNYGYTF; DNA: TGTGCCAGCAGCTTTGGGGGGAGTACCTTGGTCAACTATGGCTACACCTTC
D: TRBD2; J: TRBJ2-5; size: few; V: TRBV6-1; CDR3: CASSPSGGKETQYF; DNA: TGTGCCAGCAGTCCTAGCGGGGGGAAAGAGACCCAGTACTTC
D: -; J: TRBJ1-4; size: few; V: TRBV21-1; CDR3: CASRTGATNEKLFF; DNA: TGTGCCAGCAGGACCGGAGCAACTAATGAAAAACTGTTTTTT
D: TRBD2; J: TRBJ2-1; size: -; V: TRBV19; CDR3: CASSTAAGGYNEQFF; DNA: TGTGCCAGTAGTACGGCAGCGGGGGGGTACAATGAGCAGTTCTTC
D: -; J: TRBJ2-5; size: -; V: TRBV30; CDR3: CAWSLGGSLQETQYF; DNA: TGTGCCTGGAGTTTGGGGGGCAGCCTCCAAGAGACCCAGTACTTC
D: -; J: TRBJ2-3; size: -; V: TRBV5-1; CDR3: CASNLQGPGSTDTQYF; DNA: TGCGCCAGTAATCTCCAGGGGCCCGGGAGCACAGATACGCAGTATTTT
D: TRBD1; J: TRBJ1-2; size: few; V: TRBV6-5; CDR3: CASSSQGILGGYTF; DNA: TGTGCCAGCAGTTCACAGGGGATCCTCGGTGGCTACACCTTC
D: TRBD1; J: TRBJ1-5; size: -; V: TRBV2; CDR3: CASTLDRGGNQPQHF; DNA: TGTGCCAGCACCCTAGACAGGGGTGGCAATCAGCCCCAGCATTTT
D: TRBD1; J: TRBJ2-4; size: -; V: TRBV11-3; CDR3: CASSLTGAGDQNIQYF; DNA: TGTGCCAGCAGCTTGACAGGGGCCGGAGACCAAAACATTCAGTACTTC
D: -; J: TRBJ2-1; size: -; V: TRBV29-1; CDR3: CSVGLGSEDGKQFF; DNA: TGCAGCGTCGGCCTTGGGTCGGAAGATGGGAAGCAGTTCTTC
D: TRBD1; J: TRBJ1-4; size: -; V: TRBV7-2; CDR3: CASSWDRGPGKLFF; DNA: TGTGCCAGCAGCTGGGACAGGGGGCCCGGAAAACTGTTTTTT
D: -; J: TRBJ2-2; size: -; V: TRBV2; CDR3: CASSLIMNTGELFF; DNA: TGTGCCAGCAGTCTGATTATGAACACCGGGGAGCTGTTTTTT
D: -; J: TRBJ1-2; size: -; V: TRBV30; CDR3: CAWSVEYYGYTF; DNA: TGTGCCTGGAGTGTAGAGTACTATGGCTACACCTTC
D: -; J: TRBJ1-6; size: -; V: TRBV19; CDR3: CASTPWLGRDLQNSPLHF; DNA: TGTGCCAGTACCCCGTGGTTGGGGCGGGATCTTCAAAATTCACCCCTCCACTTT
D: TRBD1; J: TRBJ2-1; size: once; V: TRBV24-1; CDR3: CAIPGTEYNERFF; DNA: TGTGCCATCCCCGGGACAGAGTACAATGAGCGGTTCTTC
D: -; J: TRBJ1-2; size: few; V: TRBV7-8; CDR3: CASSYPSGPYGYTF; DNA: TGTGCCAGCAGCTACCCGTCAGGGCCCTATGGCTACACCTTC
D: TRBD1; J: TRBJ2-7; size: -; V: TRBV12-3/TRBV12-4; CDR3: CASSLGDRFYEQYF; DNA: TGTGCCAGCAGTTTAGGGGACAGGTTTTACGAGCAGTACTTC
D: TRBD1; J: TRBJ1-1; size: large; V: TRBV6-1; CDR3: CASSDKGRGITEAFF; DNA: TGTGCCAGCAGTGATAAGGGCAGGGGGATTACTGAAGCTTTCTTT
D: -; J: TRBJ2-5; size: few; V: TRBV7-2; CDR3: CASTKVRGAQETQYF; DNA: TGTGCCAGCACCAAAGTACGAGGGGCCCAAGAGACCCAGTACTTC
D: -; J: TRBJ2-1; size: -; V: TRBV7-2; CDR3: CASSPAQGTYNEQFF; DNA: TGTGCCAGCAGCCCAGCCCAGGGGACCTACAATGAGCAGTTCTTC
D: -; J: TRBJ1-6; size: -; V: TRBV6-1; CDR3: CASSGASSPLHF; DNA: TGTGCCTCCTCCGGGGCTTCCTCACCCCTCCACTTT
D: -; J: TRBJ1-4; size: -; V: TRBV19; CDR3: CASSISTGPNEKLFF; DNA: TGTGCCAGTAGTATCTCGACAGGCCCCAATGAAAAACTGTTTTTT
D: -; J: TRBJ1-1; size: few; V: TRBV12-3/TRBV12-4; CDR3: CASSWNPGAEAFF; DNA: TGTGCCAGCAGTTGGAACCCGGGGGCTGAAGCTTTCTTT
D: -; J: TRBJ1-6; size: -; V: TRBV18; CDR3: CASSPDGVSPLHF; DNA: TGTGCCAGCTCACCAGACGGGGTGTCACCCCTCCACTTT
D: -; J: TRBJ1-5; size: -; V: TRBV21-1; CDR3: CASSKGKGQGHPGGNQPQHF; DNA: TGTGCCAGCAGCAAGGGGAAGGGACAGGGGCACCCTGGTGGCAATCAGCCCCAGCATTTT
D: TRBD1; J: TRBJ2-5; size: -; V: TRBV5-8; CDR3: CASSLVPDRGETQYF; DNA: TGTGCCAGCAGCTTGGTTCCCGACAGGGGAGAGACCCAGTACTTC
D: -; J: TRBJ1-1; size: -; V: TRBV12-5; CDR3: CASGLDSNTEAFF; DNA: TGTGCTAGTGGTTTAGACAGCAACACTGAAGCTTTCTTT
D: TRBD1; J: TRBJ1-1; size: -; V: TRBV27; CDR3: CASSSPSDRGAFF; DNA: TGTGCCAGCAGTTCCCCATCCGACAGGGGAGCTTTCTTT
D: TRBD1; J: TRBJ2-1; size: -; V: TRBV27; CDR3: CASRGTVRGEQFF; DNA: TGTGCCAGCAGAGGGACAGTGAGGGGTGAGCAGTTCTTC
D: -; J: TRBJ1-5; size: few; V: TRBV21-1; CDR3: CASRKGSGDGNQPQHF; DNA: TGTGCCAGCAGGAAGGGGTCAGGGGATGGCAATCAGCCCCAGCATTTT
D: -; J: TRBJ2-2; size: -; V: TRBV11-3; CDR3: CASSLNFGGPGELFF; DNA: TGTGCCAGCAGCTTAAATTTCGGAGGGCCCGGGGAGCTGTTTTTT
D: TRBD2; J: TRBJ2-7; size: -; V: TRBV18; CDR3: CASSPKTSVSSYEQYF; DNA: TGTGCCAGCTCACCGAAGACTAGCGTAAGCTCCTACGAGCAGTACTTC
D: -; J: TRBJ2-3; size: -; V: TRBV9; CDR3: CASSVIGTDTQYF; DNA: TGCGCCAGCAGCGTAATAGGCACAGATACGCAGTATTTT
D: TRBD1; J: TRBJ2-1; size: few; V: TRBV20-1; CDR3: CSARDLPGTGGSNEQFF; DNA: TGCAGTGCTAGAGATTTACCCGGGACAGGGGGCAGCAATGAGCAGTTCTTC